Listed here is a single TCR beta chain. What it binds is unknown. This specimen comes from a study of lymphopenia after photon versus proton radiotherapy. Study observations and caveats: Oligoclonal CD8+ Temra expansion after nadir drove photon patients' diversity drop. Better survival with proton therapy was suggested as possible, not demonstrated. Relative stability marked proton patients; photon patients lost diversity and naive cells. A bigger post-nadir fall in TCR diversity correlated inversely with survival time in deceased patients.

Using immunoSEQ multiplex PCR, the repertoire was profiled, and TCRdb retains in-frame clones only, with some absent. This table holds approximately 25,000 clones, around four fifths found once. The receptor comes from a woman aged 65 to 85 with pancreatic cancer. Specimen: peripheral blood, collected from a patient treated with proton-based radiotherapy.

The CDR3, as DNA: TGCGCCAGCAGCTTGGTAGCCTCAACGAACACCGGGGAGCTGTTTTTT. Translating gives CASSLVASTNTGELFF. The rearrangement links TRBV5-1 to TRBJ2-2; D unclear. From germline, CDR1 is SGHRS and CDR2 YFSETQ. V lost 0 bases to trimming and J lost 0 bases, with 9 bases between them. This CDR3 spans 16 amino acids.